A selection of T cell receptor beta chains follows, all from one sample in a study of T cells after yellow fever vaccination. TCRdb ran MiXCR on the 5' RACE reads and lists one entry per CDR3 protein. The repertoire holds 500,000 to 650,000 distinct CDR3 sequences, with around 16% as singletons. Source: PBMCs, taken about 5 days after the first yellow fever vaccination. The receptors were gathered from a man between 18 and 29 years old who received the YFV17D yellow fever vaccine. CDR3s include the opening cysteine and the closing phenylalanine or tryptophan. D genes are given only for firm matches. Expanded clones get a size class; other rows say once, few or many, or leave the size out.

v_gene,abundance,len,j_gene,d_gene,CDR3nt,CDR3aa
TRBV12-3/TRBV12-4,-,12,TRBJ2-5,TRBD2,TGTGCCAGCAGCCACAGCGGGGGCCTTCCTTACTTC,CASSHSGGLPYF
TRBV27,few,12,TRBJ1-2,-,TGTGCCAGCAGTACCTCAGGGTATGGCTACACCTTC,CASSTSGYGYTF
TRBV5-1,once,15,TRBJ2-1,-,TGCGCCAGCAGCCAAGCCACAGTCTCCTACAATGAGCAGTTCTTC,CASSQATVSYNEQFF
TRBV12-3/TRBV12-4,few,11,TRBJ2-2,-,TGTGCCAGCAGTTCGGTCGGGGAGCTGTTTTTT,CASSSVGELFF
TRBV12-3/TRBV12-4,-,14,TRBJ1-6,TRBD1,TGTGCCAGCAGATCGGGACAGGGAGGAGAACCCCTCCACTTT,CASRSGQGGEPLHF
TRBV6-5,few,13,TRBJ1-6,TRBD1,TGTGCCAGCAGTTACCAGGGGGTTTCACCCCTCCACTTT,CASSYQGVSPLHF
TRBV10-3,-,14,TRBJ1-1,-,TGTGCCATCAGTGGGGGGCAGTCGAACACTGAAGCTTTCTTT,CAISGGQSNTEAFF
TRBV6-1,-,13,TRBJ2-3,-,TGTGCCAGCAGCCGAACACATCCAGATACGCAGTATTTT,CASSRTHPDTQYF
TRBV24-1,many,14,TRBJ2-6,TRBD1,TGTGCCACCCAGGGGGCTGCTGGGGCCAACGTCCTGACTTTC,CATQGAAGANVLTF
TRBV29-1,-,17,TRBJ2-1,-,TGCAGCGTTGAAGGTTCGATGGGAAAAGGCTCCTACAATGAGCAGTTCTTC,CSVEGSMGKGSYNEQFF
TRBV9,few,16,TRBJ2-3,-,TGTGCCAGCAGCGTATCATGGCGGGGGCCTCCAGATACGCAGTATTTT,CASSVSWRGPPDTQYF
TRBV28,-,15,TRBJ2-5,-,TGTGCCAGCAGTTTAGACCCGGCGGCTATAGAGACCCAGTACTTC,CASSLDPAAIETQYF
TRBV5-1,-,17,TRBJ2-1,-,TGCGCCAGCAGCTTGGGATTTCGGGGCGGTTCCTACAATGAGCAGTTCTTC,CASSLGFRGGSYNEQFF
TRBV11-2,many,20,TRBJ2-3,TRBD2,TGTGCCAGCAGCTTCCGCCTTTCACCGGGACTAGCGGAGAGCACAGATACGCAGTATTTT,CASSFRLSPGLAESTDTQYF
TRBV18,-,15,TRBJ2-1,-,TGTGCCAGCTCACCAGGGCAGGGAACAAACAATGAGCAGTTCTTC,CASSPGQGTNNEQFF
TRBV7-7,-,13,TRBJ2-1,-,TGTGCTAGCAGCACTCAGGGATCCAATGAGCAGTTCTTC,CASSTQGSNEQFF
TRBV4-2,-,15,TRBJ1-1,TRBD1,TGTGCCAGCAGCCAAGTGACAGGGGGCCGAACTGAAGCTTTCTTT,CASSQVTGGRTEAFF
TRBV30,-,11,TRBJ2-5,-,TGTGCCTGGAGTGGAGGGGCGACCCAGTACTTC,CAWSGGATQYF
TRBV12-3/TRBV12-4,many,17,TRBJ1-3,TRBD1,TGTGCCAGCAGCCCTGGGGACAGGGGCCCCACTGGAAACACCATATATTTT,CASSPGDRGPTGNTIYF
TRBV7-9,many,13,TRBJ1-2,-,TGTGCCAGCAGCTTAGTCGGGGTCACGGGCTACACCTTC,CASSLVGVTGYTF
TRBV7-2,many,14,TRBJ2-2,-,TGTGCCAGCAGCTTCACGAAGGACACCGGGGAGCTGTTTTTT,CASSFTKDTGELFF
TRBV24-1,-,15,TRBJ1-4,-,TGTGCCACCAGTGATTCTTCGGTGGGGGGAGAAAAACTGTTTTTT,CATSDSSVGGEKLFF
TRBV12-5,-,14,TRBJ1-1,-,TGTGCTAGTGGTCTGTCCCCACGGAACACTGAAGCTTTCTTT,CASGLSPRNTEAFF
TRBV20-1,-,14,TRBJ2-3,TRBD2,TGCAGTGCTAGGAAAGCGGGGGGCATAGATACGCAGTATTTT,CSARKAGGIDTQYF
TRBV27,-,16,TRBJ2-2,-,TGTGCCAGCAGTCAGGATCGGACAGGAGGGACCGGGGAGCTGTTTTTT,CASSQDRTGGTGELFF
TRBV28,few,15,TRBJ2-5,TRBD1,TGTGCCAGCAGTTTCCTGGACAGGGGAGAAGAGACCCAGTACTTC,CASSFLDRGEETQYF
TRBV5-1,many,14,TRBJ2-3,TRBD1,TGCGCCAGCAGCCCGGGACAGCTCACAGATACGCAGTATTTT,CASSPGQLTDTQYF
TRBV24-1,many,15,TRBJ1-1,TRBD1,TGTGCCACCAGTGATTCCGGGACAGGGAACACTGAAGCTTTCTTT,CATSDSGTGNTEAFF
TRBV7-2,few,13,TRBJ2-1,-,TGTGCCAGCAGCATCATCCCCTACAATGAGCAGTTCTTC,CASSIIPYNEQFF
TRBV7-9,-,16,TRBJ2-7,-,TGTGCCAGCAGCGTATTCGACGGAATTCCCTCCTACGAGCAGTACTTC,CASSVFDGIPSYEQYF
TRBV12-3/TRBV12-4,few,12,TRBJ1-1,-,TGTGCCAGCAGTTTAAAGTTTTCTGAAGCTTTCTTT,CASSLKFSEAFF
TRBV20-1,few,12,TRBJ2-3,-,TGCAGTGCTCCCAACCTGGGAGATACGCAGTATTTT,CSAPNLGDTQYF
TRBV18,few,16,TRBJ1-2,-,TGTGCCAGCTCACCACTCCGTCTCACCCCCCGGTATGGCTACACCTTC,CASSPLRLTPRYGYTF
TRBV12-3/TRBV12-4,-,15,TRBJ2-1,-,TGTGCCAGCAGTTTACCCCTTTTAGGACCGCATGAGCAGTTCTTC,CASSLPLLGPHEQFF
TRBV2,-,12,TRBJ2-5,-,TGTGCCAGCGGCTTCGCGGAAGAGACCCAGTACTTC,CASGFAEETQYF
TRBV4-2,few,13,TRBJ1-5,-,TGTGCCAGCAGCCAAGATCCCGTCGGGCCCCAGCATTTT,CASSQDPVGPQHF
TRBV20-1,-,13,TRBJ2-3,-,TGCAGTGCTTCATCGACTCGAACAGATACGCAGTATTTT,CSASSTRTDTQYF
TRBV10-1,few,15,TRBJ2-1,-,TGCGCCAGCAGTGAGTCTGGGGGCGCCCCCCGGCAGCAGTTCTTC,CASSESGGAPRQQFF
TRBV9,-,16,TRBJ1-2,TRBD1,TGTGCCAGCAGCGTGGACCCGGGACAGGGGGTATCCGGCTACACCTTC,CASSVDPGQGVSGYTF
TRBV7-2,few,14,TRBJ1-1,-,TGTGCCAGCAGCTTCAGGGTAAAGGAGCCTGAAGCTTTCTTT,CASSFRVKEPEAFF
TRBV7-9,-,13,TRBJ1-2,-,TGTGCCAGCAGCCAGACAGTTGTGAACGGCTACACCTTC,CASSQTVVNGYTF
TRBV7-2,few,13,TRBJ2-7,-,TGTGCCAGCAGCTCCAATGACAAATACGAGCAGTACTTC,CASSSNDKYEQYF
TRBV6-2/TRBV6-3,few,14,TRBJ2-5,-,TGTGCCAGCAGACCCCGGGATCGTACTAGGACCCAGTACTTC,CASRPRDRTRTQYF
TRBV20-1,once,13,TRBJ2-7,TRBD1,TGCAGTGCAACAACAGGGGGCAGGGACGAGCAGTACTTC,CSATTGGRDEQYF
TRBV6-4,few,15,TRBJ1-6,-,TGTGCCAGCAGTCCCGGCCAGAGCTATAATTCACCCCTCCACTTT,CASSPGQSYNSPLHF
TRBV9,few,15,TRBJ2-3,TRBD1,TGTGCCAGCAGCCCAAAGACAGGGCCCCCAGATACGCAGTATTTT,CASSPKTGPPDTQYF
TRBV29-1,few,14,TRBJ1-2,-,TGCAGCGCTAGCACCACAGGGCAGGGATATGGCTACACCTTC,CSASTTGQGYGYTF
TRBV4-2,-,14,TRBJ1-1,-,TGTGCCAGCAGCCGCCCGCCAGAGAACGCTGAAGCTTTCTTT,CASSRPPENAEAFF